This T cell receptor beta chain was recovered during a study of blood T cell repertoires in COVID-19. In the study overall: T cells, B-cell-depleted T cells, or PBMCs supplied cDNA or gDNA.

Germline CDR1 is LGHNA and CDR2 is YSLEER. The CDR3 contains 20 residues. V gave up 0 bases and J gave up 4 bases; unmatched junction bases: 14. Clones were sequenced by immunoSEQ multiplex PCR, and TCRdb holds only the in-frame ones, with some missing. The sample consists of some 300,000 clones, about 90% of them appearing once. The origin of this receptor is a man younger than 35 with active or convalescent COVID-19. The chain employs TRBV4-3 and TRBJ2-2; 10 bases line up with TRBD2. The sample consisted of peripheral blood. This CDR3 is CASSQDLTQRGGLGTGELFF. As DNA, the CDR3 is TGCGCCAGCAGCCAAGATTTGACACAGCGGGGGGGCCTTGGCACCGGGGAGCTGTTTTTT.